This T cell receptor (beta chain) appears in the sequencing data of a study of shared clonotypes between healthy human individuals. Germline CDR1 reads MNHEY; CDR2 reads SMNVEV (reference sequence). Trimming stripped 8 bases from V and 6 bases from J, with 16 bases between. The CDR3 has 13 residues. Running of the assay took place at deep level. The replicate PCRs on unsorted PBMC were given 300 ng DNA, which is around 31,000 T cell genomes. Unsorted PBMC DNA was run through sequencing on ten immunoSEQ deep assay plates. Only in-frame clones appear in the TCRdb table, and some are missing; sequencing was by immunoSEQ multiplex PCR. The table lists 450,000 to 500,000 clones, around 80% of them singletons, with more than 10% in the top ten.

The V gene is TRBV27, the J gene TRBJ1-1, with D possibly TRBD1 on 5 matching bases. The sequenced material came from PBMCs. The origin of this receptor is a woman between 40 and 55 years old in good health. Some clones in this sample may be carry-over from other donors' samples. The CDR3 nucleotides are TGTGCCAGCGCCTTACAGGCCTTATCTGAAGCTTTCTTT. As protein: CASALQALSEAFF.